What follows are 18 T cell receptor beta chains derived from one specimen sequenced in a study of naive and memory T cell subsets. Amplification of ligated cDNA took four PCR rounds with SP2 and nested alpha and beta constant primers. TCRdb used MiXCR to reprocess the UMI-ligation and nested PCR reads, holding one entry per CDR3 protein. The sample lists 25,000 to 30,000 distinct CDR3 sequences, over 4% occurring once. The library had UMIs added by 3' ligation of an oligonucleotide to TCR cDNA. The sequenced sample consisted of blood. These receptors all stem from an adult in good health.

This clonotype has ten or more counts. The chain recombines TRBV6-5 with TRBJ2-1; 11 bases fit TRBD2. Trimming took 8 bases from V and 2 from J; bases not matched to a gene: 5. CDR1 is MNHEY, CDR2 SVGAGI, per germline. CDR3 length equals 15 residues. CDR3 loop: CASGPSGRTYNEQFF. CDR3 nucleotide sequence: TGTGCCAGCGGTCCTAGCGGGAGGACCTACAATGAGCAGTTCTTC.

This chain uses TRBV6-2 or TRBV6-3 with TRBJ1-1; D call uncertain. V lost 2 bases to trimming and J lost 8 bases, with 9 bases between them. The CDR3 runs 12 residues. From germline, CDR1 is MNHEY and CDR2 SVGEGT. The CDR3: CASSYIRAEAFF. CDR3 DNA sequence: TGTGCCAGCAGTTACATTAGGGCAGAAGCTTTCTTT.

This clonotype was counted ten times or more. One junction end disagrees with the germline gene, perhaps due to a read error. The V and J genes are TRBV12-3 or TRBV12-4 and TRBJ1-1, with D uncertain. This CDR3 has 13 residues. CDR3 region: CASSRTLVSEAFF. CDR3 nucleotide sequence: TGTGCCAGCAGCCGGACGTTGGTATCTGAGGCTTTCTTT.

This clonotype was seen at least ten times. This chain joins TRBV13 and TRBJ1-3; 8 nucleotides align to TRBD1. The CDR3 loop spans 14 amino acids. CDR1 is PRHDT and CDR2 is FYEKMQ in the germline V gene (reference sequence). The trim removed 5 bases at V and 1 base at J, leaving 1 base unmatched. The CDR3 bases are TGTGCCAGCAGCCGGACAGGGTCTGGAAACACCATATATTTT. This encodes CASSRTGSGNTIYF.

This clonotype was recorded at least ten times. The V and J genes are TRBV29-1 and TRBJ1-1, with a tentative D call TRBD1 (6 bases). The V end was cut by 5 bases, the J end by 0 bases, with 13 bases between. Germline CDR1 and CDR2: SQVTM and ANQGSEA. The CDR3 contains 14 residues. CDR3 in amino acids: CSVIGRTVNTEAFF. Here the CDR3 DNA reads TGCAGCGTTATTGGCCGGACAGTGAACACTGAAGCTTTCTTT.

This clonotype showed up just a few times. The chain combines TRBV7-9 with TRBJ2-7, with 7 bases identical to TRBD2. The junction had 2 bases not matched to a gene; V was cut back by 1 base and J by 2 bases. CDR1 and CDR2 (germline): SEHNR, FQNEAQ (reference sequence). This CDR3 is built from 14 residues. The CDR3 reads CASSLDGGAYEQYF. For the CDR3, the DNA is TGTGCCAGCAGCTTAGATGGGGGGGCCTACGAGCAGTACTTC. The variable domain in full, with the rest retrieved from reference TRBV7-9 and TRBJ2-7, is DTGVSQNPRHKITKRGQNVTFRCDPISEHNRLYWYRQTLGQGPEFLTYFQNEAQLEKSRLLSDRFSAERPKGSFSTLEIQRTEQGDSAMYLCASSLDGGAYEQYFGPGTRLTVT.

This clonotype was recorded at least ten times. The chain uses TRBV20-1 and TRBJ2-3, with D perhaps matching TRBD1 or TRBD2 (5 bases each). This CDR3 comprises 13 residues. CDR1 and CDR2 from the germline V gene are DFQATT and SNEGSKA (reference sequence). V dropped 6 bases and J dropped 1 base, with 11 bases sitting between them. This CDR3 reads CSAGDGGTDTQYF. In DNA form, the CDR3 reads TGCAGTGCGGGGGACGGAGGCACAGATACGCAGTATTTT.

Within the sample, this clonotype is medium-sized. This chain uses TRBV27 with TRBJ2-7; 7 nucleotides match TRBD2. Germline CDR1 is MNHEY and CDR2 is SMNVEV (reference sequence). After removal of 6 bases from V and 2 bases from J, the junction contained 10 bases not matched to a gene. The CDR3 is made up of 15 amino acids. The CDR3 DNA reads TGTGCCAGCAGCCCCGGACCCGGGGGGACCTACGAGCAGTACTTC. Translated, it gives CASSPGPGGTYEQYF.

This chain links TRBV6-1 with TRBJ2-5; TRBD1 agrees at 9 bases. The length of the CDR3 is 16 residues. The trim removed 0 bases at V and 5 bases at J, leaving 7 bases unmatched. Germline-derived CDR1 and CDR2 are MNHNS and SASEGT. CDR3: CASSEATGTGSETQYF. In DNA form, the CDR3 reads TGTGCCAGCAGTGAAGCAACCGGGACAGGGAGCGAGACCCAGTACTTC.

There are many counts of this clonotype. This chain connects TRBV30 to TRBJ2-7; possibly TRBD1 for D (5 bases). The V gene lost 2 bases and the J gene lost 0 bases, with 8 bases spanning the gap. Germline V lookup: CDR1 GTSNPN, CDR2 SVGIG (reference sequence). The CDR3 consists of 13 residues. The CDR3 sequence: CAWSPGHSYEQYF. CDR3 DNA: TGTGCCTGGAGTCCTGGACACTCCTACGAGCAGTACTTC.

This clonotype was detected ten times or more. This chain connects TRBV20-1 to TRBJ1-3; no clear D. This CDR3 contains 12 residues. Germline V gene sequence: CDR1 DFQATT, CDR2 SNEGSKA (reference sequence). Trimming stripped 5 bases from V and 4 bases from J, with 9 bases between. CDR3 sequence (DNA): TGCAGTGCTGTGGTGTGGGGAAACACCATATATTTT. Residues: CSAVVWGNTIYF.

This clonotype was recorded a few times. CDR3 in DNA: TGCAGTGCCCCGAATACAGGCGCTGGCCAGCCCCAGCATTTT. Its protein product is CSAPNTGAGQPQHF. The rearrangement links TRBV20-1 to TRBJ1-5, with a tentative D call TRBD1 (5 bases). V lost 6 bases to trimming and J lost 7 bases, with 19 bases between them. The CDR3 extends over 14 amino acids. Germline V gene data show CDR1 as DFQATT and CDR2 as SNEGSKA (reference sequence).

The table lists this clonotype with a few counts. A much more abundant neighbour one base away suggests this may be a read error. V is TRBV28 and J is TRBJ2-7, with D possibly called TRBD1 or TRBD2 (5 bases each). The germline CDR1 and CDR2 sequences are MDHEN and SYDVKM. Trimming cost V 10 bases and J 5 bases, with 15 bases left between them. The CDR3 length is 12 residues. This chain's CDR3 is CAIEGRADEQYF. As DNA, the CDR3 is TGTGCCATCGAGGGACGAGCGGACGAGCAGTACTTC.

This clonotype has a count of ten or more. V usage is TRBV7-3 and J usage is TRBJ2-1, with 13 bases aligning to TRBD2. V was pared by 3 bases and J by 5 bases, with 1 base of the junction left unmatched. From germline, CDR1 is SGHTA and CDR2 FQGTGA. This CDR3 is built from 15 residues. This chain's CDR3 is CASSFGLAGDNEQFF. The CDR3 coding sequence is TGTGCCAGCAGCTTCGGACTAGCGGGAGACAATGAGCAGTTCTTC.

This clonotype was counted at least ten times. A junction end diverges from the germline sequence, so it may reflect a read error. The V gene is TRBV30, the J gene TRBJ1-1, with TRBD1 as a possible D gene (6 bases). Germline V gives CDR1 GTSNPN, CDR2 SVGIG (reference sequence). This CDR3 has 14 residues. The CDR3 protein is CAWSWAGENIEAFF. In nucleotides, the CDR3 is TGTGCCTGGAGTTGGGCAGGGGAAAACATTGAAGCTTTCTTT.

Ten or more counts support this clonotype. V and J are TRBV6-4 and TRBJ2-1, with 8 nucleotides matching TRBD1. The germline CDR1 and CDR2 sequences are MRHNA and SNTAGT. The CDR3 extends over 12 amino acids. V lost 7 bases to trimming and J lost 10 bases; unmatched junction nucleotides: 6. The CDR3 region has the DNA TGTGCCAGCACCCGGACAGGGCGCGAGCAGTTCTTC. Protein: CASTRTGREQFF.

This clonotype was counted between two and nine times. The chain couples TRBV2 to TRBJ2-1; 11 bases align to TRBD2. Trimming removed 5 bases from V and 3 bases from J; junction bases left unmatched: 3. The germline V gene encodes CDR1 SNHLY and CDR2 FYNNEI. The CDR3 is 15 amino acids. The CDR3 nucleotides read TGTGCCAGCAGTCTGACTAGCGGGGTCTACAATGAGCAGTTCTTC. Translated, it gives CASSLTSGVYNEQFF.

This clonotype was seen many times. This chain links TRBV3-1 with TRBJ1-5; D is unclear. The length of the CDR3 is 13 residues. Germline values: CDR1 LGHDT, CDR2 YNNKEL (reference sequence). Trimming pared 0 bases from V and 6 bases from J, leaving 6 bases between. Written as DNA, the CDR3 is TGTGCCAGCAGCCAAGATCTTGGTCAGCCCCAGCATTTT. Protein: CASSQDLGQPQHF.